Below are 9 T cell receptor beta chains sequenced from a single sample in a study of control samples from healthy donors and cancer patients. TCRdb's table, derived via immunoSEQ multiplex PCR, lists solely in-frame clones and lacks some. The table records tens of thousands of clones, less than 85% of them present only once. Sequenced material: PBMCs. These receptors all come from a man in his 70s with lung cancer.

The V gene is TRBV9, the J gene TRBJ2-7; no clear D. Germline CDR1 reads SGDLS; CDR2 reads YYNGEE. Trimming stripped 4 bases from V and 1 base from J, with 9 bases between. The CDR3 is 13 amino acids. The CDR3: CASSSPVSYEQYF. The CDR3 DNA reads TGTGCCAGCAGCTCCCCTGTGTCCTACGAGCAGTACTTC.

This clone was counted a single time. The rearrangement uses TRBV7-6 and TRBJ1-3; 9 bases align to TRBD1. Per the germline V gene, CDR1 is SGHVS and CDR2 is FNYEAQ. V dropped 5 bases and J dropped 1; count of bases not matched to a gene: 3. The CDR3 extends over 15 amino acids. The CDR3 loop reads CASSLGTGSGNTIYF. The CDR3 DNA sequence: TGTGCCAGCAGCCTCGGGACAGGGTCTGGAAACACCATATATTTT.

This chain connects TRBV5-5 to TRBJ2-1; weak D call: TRBD2 (7 bases). V was clipped by 2 bases and J by 5 bases, with 11 bases between them. This CDR3 is built from 14 residues. Germline assignment: CDR1 SGHKS and CDR2 YYEKEE (reference sequence). CDR3 region: CASSFQGTNNEQFF. The CDR3 DNA sequence: TGTGCCAGCAGCTTCCAGGGGACTAACAATGAGCAGTTCTTC.

The J gene is TRBJ1-1, the V gene TRBV7-3, with D perhaps matching TRBD1 (5 bases). CDR3 size: 13 residues. Germline V lookup: CDR1 SGHTA, CDR2 FQGTGA. The V gene lost 5 bases and the J gene lost 1 base, with 8 bases spanning the gap. CDR3 DNA: TGTGCCAGCAGCCCCGGACAGAACACTGAAGCTTTCTTT. This codes for CASSPGQNTEAFF.

The chain recombines TRBV24-1 with TRBJ1-2, with TRBD1 identical over 8 bases. Looked up from germline, CDR1 is KGHDR and CDR2 is SFDVKD. Trimming cost V 3 bases and J 11 bases; bases outside gene matches: 13. This CDR3 contains 15 residues. CDR3 amino acids: CATSDPSSGQEMYTF. For the CDR3, the DNA is TGTGCCACCAGTGATCCCTCTTCGGGACAGGAAATGTACACCTTC.

The rearrangement joins TRBV6-2 or TRBV6-3 to TRBJ2-5; 10 nucleotides align to TRBD2. Germline CDR1 is MNHEY and CDR2 is SVGEGT. This CDR3 has 15 residues. Unmatched junction bases numbered 9, after V lost 4 bases and J lost 7 bases. CDR3 nucleotide sequence: TGTGCCAGCAGTTCTAGCGGGGGCGGCGTTTCGACCCAGTACTTC. Protein: CASSSSGGGVSTQYF.

The chain recombines TRBV19 with TRBJ2-2, with 9 bases aligning to TRBD2. The length of the CDR3 is 14 residues. V was clipped by 11 bases and J by 6 bases; unmatched bases: 10. Germline-derived CDR1 and CDR2 are LNHDA and SQIVND (reference sequence). The CDR3 spells CAAGGQRGAGELFF. The CDR3 bases are TGTGCCGCTGGGGGCCAGCGGGGGGCCGGGGAGCTGTTTTTT.

The chain recombines TRBV18 with TRBJ1-2; 8 nucleotides match TRBD1. Losses at the gene ends were 3 bases for V and 2 bases for J; bases not matched to a gene: 5. The CDR3 totals 15 residues. The germline V gene has CDR1 KGHSH and CDR2 LQKENI. The CDR3 here is CASSPEGQGNYGYTF. The CDR3 DNA sequence: TGTGCCAGCTCACCCGAAGGACAGGGCAACTATGGCTACACCTTC.

V is TRBV3-1 (or the pseudogene TRBV3-2) and J is TRBJ2-3, with 15 positions matching TRBD2. This CDR3 contains 17 residues. The J segment lost 5 bases and the V segment lost 6 bases, leaving 9 bases of the junction unmatched. The V gene's germline CDR1 is LGHDT and CDR2 YNNKEL (reference sequence). The DNA for the CDR3 is TGTGCCAGCAGTCGGACTAGCGGGGGGGCTAGTGGAGATACGCAGTATTTT. Residues: CASSRTSGGASGDTQYF.